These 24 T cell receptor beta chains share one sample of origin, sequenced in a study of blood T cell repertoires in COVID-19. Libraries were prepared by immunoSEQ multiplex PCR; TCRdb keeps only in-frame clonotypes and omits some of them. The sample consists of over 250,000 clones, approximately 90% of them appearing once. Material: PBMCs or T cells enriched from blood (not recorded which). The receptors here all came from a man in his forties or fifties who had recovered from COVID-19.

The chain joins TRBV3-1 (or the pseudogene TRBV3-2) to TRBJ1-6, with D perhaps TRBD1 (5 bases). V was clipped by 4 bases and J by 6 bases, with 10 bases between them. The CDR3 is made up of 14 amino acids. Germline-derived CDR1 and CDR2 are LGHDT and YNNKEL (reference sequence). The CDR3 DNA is TGTGCCAGCAGCCCAACAGGCGCTAATTCACCCCTCCACTTT. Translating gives CASSPTGANSPLHF.

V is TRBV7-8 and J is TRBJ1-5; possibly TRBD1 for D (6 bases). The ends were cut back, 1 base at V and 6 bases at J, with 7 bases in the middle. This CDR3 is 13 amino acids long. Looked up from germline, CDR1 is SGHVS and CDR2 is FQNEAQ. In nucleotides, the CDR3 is TGTGCCAGCAGCTTAGGAGGGGGTCAGCCCCAGCATTTT. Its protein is CASSLGGGQPQHF.

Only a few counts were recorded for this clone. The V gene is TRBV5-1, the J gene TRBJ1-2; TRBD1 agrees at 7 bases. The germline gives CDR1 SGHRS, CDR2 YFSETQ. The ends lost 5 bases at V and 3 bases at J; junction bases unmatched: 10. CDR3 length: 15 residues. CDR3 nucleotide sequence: TGCGCCAGCAGGAGCACAAGGGACAGTCACTATGGCTACACCTTC. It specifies CASRSTRDSHYGYTF.

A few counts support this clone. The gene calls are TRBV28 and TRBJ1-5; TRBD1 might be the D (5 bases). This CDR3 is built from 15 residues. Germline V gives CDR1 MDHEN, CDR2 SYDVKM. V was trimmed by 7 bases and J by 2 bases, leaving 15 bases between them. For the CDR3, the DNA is TGTGCCAGCAACCCGATCGGGGGACGCAATCAGCCCCAGCATTTT. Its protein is CASNPIGGRNQPQHF.

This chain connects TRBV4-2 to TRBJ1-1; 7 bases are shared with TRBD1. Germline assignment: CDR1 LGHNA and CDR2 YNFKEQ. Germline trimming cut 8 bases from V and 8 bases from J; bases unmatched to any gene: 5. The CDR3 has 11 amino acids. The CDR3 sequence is CASEGDSEAFF. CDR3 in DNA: TGTGCCAGCGAGGGGGACAGCGAAGCTTTCTTT.

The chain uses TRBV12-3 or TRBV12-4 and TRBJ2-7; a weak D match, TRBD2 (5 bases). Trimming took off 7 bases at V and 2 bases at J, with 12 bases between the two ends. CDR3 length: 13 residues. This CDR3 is CASTGVPAYEQYF. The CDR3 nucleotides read TGTGCCAGCACCGGGGTACCGGCCTACGAGCAGTACTTC.

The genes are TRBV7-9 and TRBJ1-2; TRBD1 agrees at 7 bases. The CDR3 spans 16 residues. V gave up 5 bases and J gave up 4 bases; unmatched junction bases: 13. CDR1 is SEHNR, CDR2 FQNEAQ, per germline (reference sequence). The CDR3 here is CASSAATGYQSYGYTF. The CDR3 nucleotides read TGTGCCAGCAGCGCAGCGACAGGGTACCAATCCTATGGCTACACCTTC.

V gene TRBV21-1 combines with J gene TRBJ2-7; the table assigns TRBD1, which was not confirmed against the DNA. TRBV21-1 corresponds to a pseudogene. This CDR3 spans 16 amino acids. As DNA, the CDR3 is TGTGCCAGCAGCAAAAACACCGGACAGCAATCCTACGAGCAGTACTTC. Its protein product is CASSKNTGQQSYEQYF.

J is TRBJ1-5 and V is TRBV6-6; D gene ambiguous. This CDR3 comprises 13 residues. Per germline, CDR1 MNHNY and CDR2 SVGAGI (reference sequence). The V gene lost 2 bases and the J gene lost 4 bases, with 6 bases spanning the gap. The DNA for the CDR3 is TGTGCCAGCAGTTACGGGGAGAATCAGCCCCAGCATTTT. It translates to CASSYGENQPQHF.

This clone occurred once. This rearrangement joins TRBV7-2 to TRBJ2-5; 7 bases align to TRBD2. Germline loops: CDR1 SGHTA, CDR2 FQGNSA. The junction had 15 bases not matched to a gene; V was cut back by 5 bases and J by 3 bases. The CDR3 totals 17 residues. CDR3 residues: CASSIEPGLRQEETQYF. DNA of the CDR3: TGTGCCAGCAGCATCGAACCGGGACTAAGGCAGGAAGAGACCCAGTACTTC.

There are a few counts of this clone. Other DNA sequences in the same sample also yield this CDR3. The CDR3 region is CASSQVRGTEAFF. In DNA form, the CDR3 reads TGTGCCAGCAGCCAAGTGCGGGGGACTGAAGCTTTCTTT. V and J are TRBV14 and TRBJ1-1; TRBD1 might be the D (5 bases). The germline V and J ends were trimmed by 1 base and 5 bases, with 8 bases remaining between them. The CDR3 totals 13 residues. CDR1 is SGHDN, CDR2 FVKESK, per germline.

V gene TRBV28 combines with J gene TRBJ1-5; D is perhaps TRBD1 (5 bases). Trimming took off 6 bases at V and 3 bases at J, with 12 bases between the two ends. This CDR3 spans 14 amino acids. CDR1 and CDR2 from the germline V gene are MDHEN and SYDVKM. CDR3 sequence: CASSRRGYNQPQHF. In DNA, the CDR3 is TGTGCCAGCAGCCGCCGGGGGTACAATCAGCCCCAGCATTTT. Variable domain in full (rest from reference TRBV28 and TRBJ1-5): DVKVTQSSRYLVKRTGEKVFLECVQDMDHENMFWYRQDPGLGLRLIYFSYDVKMKEKGDIPEGYSVSREKKERFSLILESASTNQTSMYLCASSRRGYNQPQHFGDGTRLSIL.

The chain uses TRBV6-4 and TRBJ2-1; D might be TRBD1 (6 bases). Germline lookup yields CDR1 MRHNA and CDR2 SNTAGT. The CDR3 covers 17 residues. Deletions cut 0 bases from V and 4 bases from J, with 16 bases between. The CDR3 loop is CASSDSTRGGVYNEQFF. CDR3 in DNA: TGTGCCAGCAGTGACTCCACCAGGGGCGGAGTATACAATGAGCAGTTCTTC.

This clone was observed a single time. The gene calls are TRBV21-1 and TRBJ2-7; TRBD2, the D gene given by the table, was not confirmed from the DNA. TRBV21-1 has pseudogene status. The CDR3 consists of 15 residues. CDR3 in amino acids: CASSKKGREFYEQYF. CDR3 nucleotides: TGTGCCAGCAGCAAAAAAGGGAGGGAGTTCTACGAGCAGTACTTC.

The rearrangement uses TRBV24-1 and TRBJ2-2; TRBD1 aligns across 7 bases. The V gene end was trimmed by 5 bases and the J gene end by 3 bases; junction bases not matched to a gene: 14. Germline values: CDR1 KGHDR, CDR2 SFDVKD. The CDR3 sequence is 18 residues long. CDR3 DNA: TGTGCCACCAGTGCTTCCGCCTGGACCAGGGGGTACACCGGGGAGCTGTTTTTT. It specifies CATSASAWTRGYTGELFF.

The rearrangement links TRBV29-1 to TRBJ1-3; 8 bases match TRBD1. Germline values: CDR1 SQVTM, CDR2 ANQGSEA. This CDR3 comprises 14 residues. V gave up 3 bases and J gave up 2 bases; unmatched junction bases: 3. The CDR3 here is CSVDDRGPGNTIYF. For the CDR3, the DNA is TGCAGCGTTGATGACAGGGGTCCTGGAAACACCATATATTTT.

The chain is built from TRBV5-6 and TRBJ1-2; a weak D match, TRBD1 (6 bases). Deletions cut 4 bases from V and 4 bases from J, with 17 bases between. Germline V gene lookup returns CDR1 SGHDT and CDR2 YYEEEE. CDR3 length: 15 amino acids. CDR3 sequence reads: CASSPWTARTYGYTF. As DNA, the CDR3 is TGTGCCAGCAGCCCATGGACAGCCCGAACCTATGGCTACACCTTC.

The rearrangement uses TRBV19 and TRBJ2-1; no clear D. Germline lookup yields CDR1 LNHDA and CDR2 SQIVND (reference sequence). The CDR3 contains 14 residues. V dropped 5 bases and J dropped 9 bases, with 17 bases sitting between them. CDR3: CASSARLRVGEQFF. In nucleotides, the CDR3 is TGTGCCAGTAGTGCCCGACTGAGAGTCGGTGAGCAGTTCTTC. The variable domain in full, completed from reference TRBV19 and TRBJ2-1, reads DGGITQSPKYLFRKEGQNVTLSCEQNLNHDAMYWYRQDPGQGLRLIYYSQIVNDFQKGDIAEGYSVSREKKESFPLTVTSAQKNPTAFYLCASSARLRVGEQFFGPGTRLTVL.

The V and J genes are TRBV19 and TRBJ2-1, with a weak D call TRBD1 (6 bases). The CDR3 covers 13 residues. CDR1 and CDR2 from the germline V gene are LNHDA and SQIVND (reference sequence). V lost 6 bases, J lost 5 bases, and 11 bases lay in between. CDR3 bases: TGTGCCAGTAGCGGGACATTGGACAATGAGCAGTTCTTC. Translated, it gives CASSGTLDNEQFF. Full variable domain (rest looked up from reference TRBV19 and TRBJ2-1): DGGITQSPKYLFRKEGQNVTLSCEQNLNHDAMYWYRQDPGQGLRLIYYSQIVNDFQKGDIAEGYSVSREKKESFPLTVTSAQKNPTAFYLCASSGTLDNEQFFGPGTRLTVL.

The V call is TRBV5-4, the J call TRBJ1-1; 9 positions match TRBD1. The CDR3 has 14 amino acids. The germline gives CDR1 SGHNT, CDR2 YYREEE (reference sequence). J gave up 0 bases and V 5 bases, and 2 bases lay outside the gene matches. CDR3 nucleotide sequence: TGTGCCAGCAGGCGGACAGGGGTGAACACTGAAGCTTTCTTT. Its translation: CASRRTGVNTEAFF.

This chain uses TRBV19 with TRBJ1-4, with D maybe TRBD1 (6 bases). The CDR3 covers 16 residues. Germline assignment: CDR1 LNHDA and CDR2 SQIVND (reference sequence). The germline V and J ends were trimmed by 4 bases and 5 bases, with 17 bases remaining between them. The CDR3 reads CASSTPVTGRNEKLFF. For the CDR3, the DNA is TGTGCCAGTAGTACCCCAGTGACAGGTCGCAATGAAAAACTGTTTTTT.

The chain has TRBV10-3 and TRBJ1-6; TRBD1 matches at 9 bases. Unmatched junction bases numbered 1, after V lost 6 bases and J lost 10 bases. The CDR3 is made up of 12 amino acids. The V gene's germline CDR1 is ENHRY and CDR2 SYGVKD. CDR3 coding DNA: TGTGCCATCAGCGGGACAGGGTCACCCCTCCACTTT. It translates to CAISGTGSPLHF.

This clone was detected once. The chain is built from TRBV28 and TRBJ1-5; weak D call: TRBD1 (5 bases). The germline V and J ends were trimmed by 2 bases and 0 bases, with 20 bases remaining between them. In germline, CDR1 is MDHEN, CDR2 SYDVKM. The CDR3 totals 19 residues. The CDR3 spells CASSLEAGMVAYSNQPQHF. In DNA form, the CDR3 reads TGTGCCAGCAGTTTAGAGGCAGGGATGGTGGCGTATAGCAATCAGCCCCAGCATTTT.

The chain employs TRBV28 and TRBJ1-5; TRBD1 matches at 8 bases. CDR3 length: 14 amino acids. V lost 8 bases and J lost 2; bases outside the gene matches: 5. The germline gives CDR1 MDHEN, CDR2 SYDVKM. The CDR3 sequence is CASSSGQGNQPQHF. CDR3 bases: TGTGCCAGCTCATCGGGACAGGGCAATCAGCCCCAGCATTTT.